A selection of T cell receptor beta chains follows, all from one sample in a study of blood T cell repertoires in COVID-19. Repertoires were generated with immunoSEQ multiplex PCR, while TCRdb's copy carries only in-frame clones and drops some. Among approximately 330,000 clones listed, 87% were seen once. Sequencing input: peripheral blood. These receptors were taken from a young man with COVID-19, enrolled during active disease. Both conserved end residues are trimmed from each CDR3. Fields, in order: CDR3 protein, V gene, J gene.

CDR3: ASSYTSGNTGELF
V: TRBV23-1
J: TRBJ2-2

CDR3: ASSLIPGQGSTGELF
V: TRBV5-1
J: TRBJ2-2

CDR3: ASSAPPGRVQSTEAF
V: TRBV9
J: TRBJ1-1

CDR3: ASSESVNTEAF
V: TRBV2
J: TRBJ1-1

CDR3: ASSSQGAHNSPLH
V: TRBV11-2
J: TRBJ1-6

CDR3: ASSLDGEGVINYGYT
V: TRBV7-8
J: TRBJ1-2

CDR3: ASSSRSRDRGYYEQY
V: TRBV21-1
J: TRBJ2-7

CDR3: ASSLREGSHNEQF
V: TRBV11-3
J: TRBJ2-1

CDR3: ASSVGGRQDNEQF
V: TRBV9
J: TRBJ2-1

CDR3: ASSLGDSYGYT
V: TRBV7-2
J: TRBJ1-2

CDR3: ASIPVRGQRNEQF
V: TRBV6-5
J: TRBJ2-1

CDR3: ASSDDRGPLYEQY
V: TRBV6-5
J: TRBJ2-7

CDR3: ASSPLDRGQGVAF
V: TRBV5-4
J: TRBJ1-1

CDR3: ASSDLSGVKQY
V: TRBV9
J: TRBJ2-7

CDR3: ASSLVLAGGLGELF
V: TRBV5-4
J: TRBJ2-2

CDR3: AWSAGQGVNSGNTIY
V: TRBV30
J: TRBJ1-3

CDR3: ASSLMGARVSPLH
V: TRBV7-2
J: TRBJ1-6

CDR3: ASGGAGGDTDTQY
V: TRBV3-1/TRBV3-2
J: TRBJ2-3

CDR3: ASSNGVNSPLH
V: TRBV19
J: TRBJ1-6

CDR3: ASSQATGPHQPQH
V: TRBV4-1
J: TRBJ1-5

CDR3: ASSFSGPLYEQY
V: TRBV28
J: TRBJ2-7

CDR3: ATSDWGQGASGANVLT
V: TRBV24-1
J: TRBJ2-6

CDR3: ASSLSLQGEAF
V: TRBV27
J: TRBJ1-1

CDR3: ASSPITSGGADETQY
V: TRBV5-6
J: TRBJ2-5

CDR3: ASSPGQLIYGYT
V: TRBV4-1
J: TRBJ1-2

CDR3: ASSPGENQPQH
V: TRBV18
J: TRBJ1-5

CDR3: ASRDTTYGYT
V: TRBV27
J: TRBJ1-2

CDR3: ASSAQGLAGGQGNEQF
V: TRBV5-1
J: TRBJ2-1

CDR3: ASSDGTSGLTDTQY
V: TRBV2
J: TRBJ2-3

CDR3: ASSIGGSPSQETQY
V: TRBV19
J: TRBJ2-5

CDR3: ASSLGQGGRSNQPQH
V: TRBV7-6
J: TRBJ1-5

CDR3: ASSPWTSGDTQY
V: TRBV27
J: TRBJ2-3

CDR3: ASSLWYRGRGSNQPQH
V: TRBV27
J: TRBJ1-5

CDR3: ASRDRGHATNEKLF
V: TRBV19
J: TRBJ1-4

CDR3: ASSLENYEQY
V: TRBV12-3/TRBV12-4
J: TRBJ2-7

CDR3: ASEDFLGQPQH
V: TRBV19
J: TRBJ1-5

CDR3: ASSLATAGPTHEQY
V: TRBV5-1
J: TRBJ2-7

CDR3: ASSLIGGTVGYT
V: TRBV27
J: TRBJ1-2

CDR3: ASSRQGAYNEQF
V: TRBV27
J: TRBJ2-1

CDR3: SVGREGADTQY
V: TRBV29-1
J: TRBJ2-3

CDR3: ASSPSAGRGNEQF
V: TRBV7-6
J: TRBJ2-1

CDR3: ASSQDWAGSNYGYT
V: TRBV4-3
J: TRBJ1-2

CDR3: ASSLVERGRYNEQF
V: TRBV5-8
J: TRBJ2-1

CDR3: ASSSRTGQETQY
V: TRBV5-1
J: TRBJ2-5

CDR3: ATSEPGGWGGEQF
V: TRBV24-1
J: TRBJ2-1

CDR3: ASSKTSGGTTDTQY
V: TRBV19
J: TRBJ2-3

CDR3: ASSLQGIKTEAF
V: TRBV5-4
J: TRBJ1-1

CDR3: ASSQGTSGGLGTQY
V: TRBV5-1
J: TRBJ2-5

CDR3: ASSYSDRAGELF
V: TRBV6-6
J: TRBJ2-2

CDR3: ASSLAGLADYEQY
V: TRBV7-8
J: TRBJ2-7